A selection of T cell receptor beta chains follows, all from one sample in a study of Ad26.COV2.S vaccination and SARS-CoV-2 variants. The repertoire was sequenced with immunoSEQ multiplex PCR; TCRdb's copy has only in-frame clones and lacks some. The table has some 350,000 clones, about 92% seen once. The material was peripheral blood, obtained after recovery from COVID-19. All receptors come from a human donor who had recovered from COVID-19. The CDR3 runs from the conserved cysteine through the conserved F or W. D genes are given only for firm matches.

CDR3aa: CASSTQDRAEAFF
j_gene: TRBJ1-1
v_gene: TRBV19
d_gene: TRBD1

CDR3aa: CASSPWTGANTGELFF
j_gene: TRBJ2-2
v_gene: TRBV5-5
d_gene: TRBD1

CDR3aa: CASNLGRTQYF
j_gene: TRBJ2-3
v_gene: TRBV2
d_gene: -

CDR3aa: CASSYSILSTQGEQYF
j_gene: TRBJ2-7
v_gene: TRBV6-5
d_gene: -

CDR3aa: CASSQSPGPLNTEAFF
j_gene: TRBJ1-1
v_gene: TRBV4-3
d_gene: -

CDR3aa: CASSPRDRGPYGYTF
j_gene: TRBJ1-2
v_gene: TRBV7-2
d_gene: TRBD1

CDR3aa: CASSAGNPGNEQFF
j_gene: TRBJ2-1
v_gene: TRBV10-1
d_gene: -

CDR3aa: CASSGGEASYEQYF
j_gene: TRBJ2-7
v_gene: TRBV6-6
d_gene: -

CDR3aa: CASSLVAGVGETQYF
j_gene: TRBJ2-5
v_gene: TRBV7-9
d_gene: TRBD2

CDR3aa: CRLRVLNQPQHF
j_gene: TRBJ1-5
v_gene: TRBV29-1
d_gene: -

CDR3aa: CSAALQNTEAFF
j_gene: TRBJ1-1
v_gene: TRBV29-1
d_gene: -

CDR3aa: CASSEAPTGIYGYTF
j_gene: TRBJ1-2
v_gene: TRBV2
d_gene: TRBD1

CDR3aa: CASSPGVGGTEAFF
j_gene: TRBJ1-1
v_gene: TRBV7-2
d_gene: -

CDR3aa: CASSIPARGTDTQYF
j_gene: TRBJ2-3
v_gene: TRBV19
d_gene: -

CDR3aa: CASSLQINSPLHF
j_gene: TRBJ1-6
v_gene: TRBV5-6
d_gene: -

CDR3aa: CASSLPPYNEQFF
j_gene: TRBJ2-1
v_gene: TRBV7-2
d_gene: -

CDR3aa: CASNFNDRRPYNEQFF
j_gene: TRBJ2-1
v_gene: TRBV28
d_gene: -

CDR3aa: CSVAQGRDYGYTF
j_gene: TRBJ1-2
v_gene: TRBV29-1
d_gene: -

CDR3aa: CASSRISGGHQETQYF
j_gene: TRBJ2-5
v_gene: TRBV27
d_gene: TRBD2

CDR3aa: CASGEILDITGTMTEAFF
j_gene: TRBJ1-1
v_gene: TRBV14
d_gene: -